This T cell receptor (beta chain) was sequenced in a study of shared clonotypes between healthy human individuals. The repertoire was sequenced with immunoSEQ multiplex PCR; TCRdb's copy has only in-frame clones and lacks some. The sample consists of 1 million to 1.3 million clones, 78% of them appearing once. This clone occurred many times. CDR3 size: 15 residues. The V end lost 5 bases, the J end lost 2 bases, and 15 bases lay between the germline ends. Germline values: CDR1 SGHTA, CDR2 FQGTGA. This clonotype originated in a man between 18 and 29 years old in good health. Some clones in this sample may be carry-over from other donors' samples. The sequencing sample was made of memory CD4+ T cells from PBMCs. Indicated subset: CD45RA-negative fraction. The V gene is TRBV7-3, the J gene TRBJ1-1; weak D call: TRBD1 (6 bases). The chain's CDR3 is CASSPTGGRNTEAFF. The CDR3 DNA is TGTGCCAGCAGCCCTACCGGGGGCAGAAACACTGAAGCTTTCTTT. Combining the CDR3 with reference TRBV7-3 and TRBJ1-1 gives the whole variable domain GAGVSQTPSNKVTEKGKYVELRCDPISGHTALYWYRQSLGQGPEFLIYFQGTGAADDSGLPNDRFFAVRPEGSVSTLKIQRTERGDSAVYLCASSPTGGRNTEAFFGQGTRLTVV.